These 27 T cell receptor beta chains came from one sample sequenced in a study of shared clonotypes between healthy human individuals. Assay: immunoSEQ multiplex PCR; the TCRdb copy retains only in-frame clones and omits some. The data show millions of clones, with over 85% seen just once and roughly 0.14% held by the top ten. The sequenced sample consisted of naive CD4+ T cells sorted from blood. The subset denotes: CD45RA+ positively selected. These receptor sequences come from a man aged 18 to 30 in good health.

The chain carries TRBV5-8 and TRBJ2-7, with D possibly matching TRBD2 (5 bases). Trimming took 2 bases from V and 0 from J, leaving 12 bases between them. Germline lookup yields CDR1 SGHTS and CDR2 YDEGEE. The length of the CDR3 is 15 residues. CDR3 sequence (DNA): TGTGCCAGCAGCTTTAGGCTAGCTCCCTCCTACGAGCAGTACTTC. Translation: CASSFRLAPSYEQYF.

This chain uses TRBV29-1 with TRBJ2-1; D is unresolved. The germline V gene has CDR1 SQVTM and CDR2 ANQGSEA. The ends were cut back, 0 bases at V and 7 bases at J, with 7 bases in the middle. The CDR3 totals 12 residues. CDR3 sequence: CSVEDLVNEQFF. The DNA for the CDR3 is TGCAGCGTTGAAGATCTGGTAAATGAGCAGTTCTTC.

The chain is built from TRBV9 and TRBJ2-1; tentatively, D is TRBD2 (6 bases). V was shortened by 0 bases and J by 6 bases, with 19 bases between the two germline ends. The germline CDR1 and CDR2 sequences are SGDLS and YYNGEE. The CDR3 extends over 17 amino acids. The CDR3 reads CASSVAAGTDPVNEQFF. In DNA form, the CDR3 reads TGTGCCAGCAGCGTAGCCGCTGGGACTGACCCTGTCAATGAGCAGTTCTTC.

The chain carries TRBV10-1 and TRBJ2-7, with D possibly matching TRBD2 (5 bases). CDR1 is WNHNN and CDR2 is SYGVQD in the germline V gene (reference sequence). The CDR3 has 12 residues. V was trimmed by 3 bases and J by 3 bases, leaving 6 bases between them. Here the CDR3 DNA reads TGCGCCAGCAGTGACGGACTCTACGAGCAGTACTTC. This encodes CASSDGLYEQYF.

The V and J genes are TRBV6-5 and TRBJ1-1; TRBD1 agrees at 7 bases. CDR1 and CDR2 (germline): MNHEY, SVGAGI. This CDR3 is built from 14 residues. V shed 7 bases and J 3 bases; nucleotides not matched to a gene: 8. The CDR3 loop is CASNQQGIHTEAFF. CDR3 coding DNA: TGTGCCAGCAACCAACAGGGGATCCACACTGAAGCTTTCTTT.

V gene TRBV9 combines with J gene TRBJ2-7; D is uncertain. Trimming took off 1 base at V and 6 bases at J, with 14 bases between the two ends. The CDR3 is 14 amino acids. CDR1 is SGDLS and CDR2 is YYNGEE in the germline V gene. The CDR3 coding sequence is TGTGCCAGCAGCGTATCGACGGCTTCGCTCGAGCAGTACTTC. Amino acid sequence: CASSVSTASLEQYF.

The chain joins TRBV5-1 to TRBJ2-7; the match to TRBD1 covers 10 bases. The germline V gene has CDR1 SGHRS and CDR2 YFSETQ. This CDR3 region has 14 residues. V gave up 0 bases and J gave up 9 bases; unmatched junction bases: 6. CDR3 DNA: TGCGCCAGCAGCTTGGGAGGGACAGGGGAAAGGCAGTACTTC. As protein: CASSLGGTGERQYF.

The chain links TRBV2 to TRBJ2-7; the match to TRBD2 covers 9 bases. The CDR3 covers 14 residues. Germline CDR1 reads SNHLY; CDR2 reads FYNNEI. After removal of 2 bases from V and 6 bases from J, the junction contained 5 bases not matched to a gene. For the CDR3, the DNA is TGTGCCAGCAGTGAAAATAGCGGGGGTAGCGAGCAGTACTTC. It codes for CASSENSGGSEQYF.

CDR3 in amino acids: CASSQGLTGELFF. The CDR3 DNA follows: TGTGCCAGCTCACAAGGGCTAACCGGGGAGCTGTTTTTT. This chain links TRBV18 with TRBJ2-2; no definite D call. Trimming pared 4 bases from V and 5 bases from J, leaving 8 bases between. Germline CDR1 is KGHSH and CDR2 is LQKENI. The length of the CDR3 is 13 residues.

This chain uses TRBV18 with TRBJ2-7; tentatively, D is TRBD1 (6 bases). This CDR3 is built from 14 residues. V was trimmed by 6 bases and J by 4 bases, leaving 16 bases between them. Germline V lookup: CDR1 KGHSH, CDR2 LQKENI. In nucleotides, the CDR3 is TGTGCCAGCTCCCCCACGGACAGTCTTTACGAGCAGTACTTC. It translates to CASSPTDSLYEQYF.

The V and J genes are TRBV29-1 and TRBJ2-5; D perhaps matches TRBD2 (5 bases). Germline CDR1 is SQVTM and CDR2 is ANQGSEA. V was pared by 7 bases and J by 10 bases, with 22 bases between. The CDR3 has 13 residues. CDR3 sequence reads: CSAGGAAGSGQYF. The CDR3 coding sequence is TGCAGCGCTGGTGGTGCGGCTGGGAGCGGCCAGTACTTC.

The CDR3 nucleotides are TGTGCCAGCATTACCAGTGTTATGAACACTGAAGCTTTCTTT. Amino acids: CASITSVMNTEAFF. The rearrangement uses TRBV6-1 and TRBJ1-1; unclear D gene. CDR3 length: 14 amino acids. Trimming took 7 bases from V and 0 from J, leaving 12 bases between them. CDR1 and CDR2 (germline): MNHNS, SASEGT.

On this clone: Other DNA sequences in this sample translate to the same CDR3. This CDR3 is CASSLAVSSYNEQFF. The CDR3 nucleotides are TGTGCCAGCAGCTTAGCGGTAAGCTCCTACAATGAGCAGTTCTTC. V and J are TRBV7-9 and TRBJ2-1; D is unclear. Germline V CDR1 and CDR2: SEHNR, FQNEAQ (reference sequence). The CDR3 totals 15 residues. Trimming stripped 0 bases from V and 0 bases from J, with 6 bases between.

The chain combines TRBV11-1 with TRBJ2-3; 12 positions match TRBD2. This CDR3 is 13 amino acids long. V gave up 6 bases and J gave up 6 bases; unmatched junction bases: 1. Germline CDR1 is SGHAT and CDR2 is FQDESV (reference sequence). CDR3 DNA: TGTGCCAGCAGACTAGCGGGGGGCGATACGCAGTATTTT. Translated, it gives CASRLAGGDTQYF.

J is TRBJ1-4 and V is TRBV7-9; D remains unclear. The CDR3 is 14 amino acids. Germline assignment: CDR1 SEHNR and CDR2 FQNEAQ (reference sequence). The V gene lost 1 base and the J gene lost 8 bases, with 11 bases spanning the gap. CDR3 sequence (DNA): TGTGCCAGCAGCTTAGGTCAGCCTGCGGAAAAACTGTTTTTT. It translates to CASSLGQPAEKLFF.

Only one count was recorded for this clone. The rearrangement links TRBV7-2 to TRBJ1-6, with 8 nucleotides matching TRBD1. The germline CDR1 and CDR2 sequences are SGHTA and FQGNSA. Trimming cost V 9 bases and J 2 bases; bases outside gene matches: 6. The CDR3 is 15 amino acids. The CDR3 here is CASLQGGAYNSPLHF. The CDR3 coding sequence is TGTGCCAGTTTACAGGGGGGGGCCTATAATTCACCCCTCCACTTT.

V usage is TRBV7-9 and J usage is TRBJ2-5; 9 bases match TRBD2. V gave up 3 bases and J gave up 1 base; unmatched junction bases: 12. The CDR3 spans 18 residues. Looked up from germline, CDR1 is SEHNR and CDR2 is FQNEAQ (reference sequence). The CDR3 loop is CASSFRSGGSERQETQYF. CDR3 coding DNA: TGTGCCAGCAGCTTCCGTAGCGGGGGTAGTGAACGCCAAGAGACCCAGTACTTC.

The rearrangement joins TRBV9 to TRBJ2-5; 11 bases line up with TRBD1. Germline V gives CDR1 SGDLS, CDR2 YYNGEE. The CDR3 spans 16 residues. Trimming at V came to 0 bases and at J to 4 bases, leaving 5 bases not matched to a gene. CDR3 loop: CASSVEGTGGRETQYF. CDR3 nucleotides: TGTGCCAGCAGCGTAGAGGGGACAGGGGGACGAGAGACCCAGTACTTC.

With regard to this clone: One end of the junction does not line up with germline, which may come from a read error. V usage is TRBV7-7 and J usage is TRBJ2-1; D unresolved. Germline V gene sequence: CDR1 SSHAT, CDR2 FNYEAQ (reference sequence). The CDR3 length is 14 residues. Here the CDR3 reads CASSPIPSSNEQFF. The CDR3 nucleotides are TGTGCTAGCAGCCCGATCCCGTCGAGCAATGAGCAGTTCTTC.

The J gene is TRBJ2-7, the V gene TRBV30; 10 positions match TRBD2. The CDR3 length is 17 residues. Germline V CDR1 and CDR2: GTSNPN, SVGIG (reference sequence). The V and J ends lost 0 bases and 7 bases, in that order; junction bases with no gene match: 15. CDR3 DNA: TGTGCCTGGAGTGTTTTGAGTAGTCTAGCGGGAGCGAGGGAGCAGTACTTC. Its translation: CAWSVLSSLAGAREQYF.

The rearrangement links TRBV28 to TRBJ1-4, with D maybe TRBD1 (5 bases). The CDR3 runs 13 residues. From germline, CDR1 is MDHEN and CDR2 SYDVKM. V was trimmed by 7 bases and J by 5 bases, leaving 11 bases between them. CDR3 residues: CASTDSFNEKLFF. The CDR3 coding sequence is TGTGCCAGCACTGACAGCTTCAATGAAAAACTGTTTTTT.

In nucleotides, the CDR3 is TGTGCCAGCAGTTCGGCGAGCAATAACTATGGCTACACCTTC. Residues: CASSSASNNYGYTF. The chain is built from TRBV28 and TRBJ1-2; D gene ambiguous. Germline CDR1 and CDR2: MDHEN and SYDVKM. V was cut by 4 bases and J by 1 base, with 10 bases left in between. CDR3 length: 14 amino acids.

CDR3 in DNA: TGTGCCTGGAGTGTACTCAGAACTGGAAACACCATATATTTT. Translated, it gives CAWSVLRTGNTIYF. The chain combines TRBV30 with TRBJ1-3; no reliable D call. This CDR3 is 14 amino acids long. Germline CDR1 GTSNPN, CDR2 SVGIG (reference sequence). V shed 0 bases and J shed 2 bases, with 8 bases lying between them.

The chain employs TRBV2 and TRBJ2-5; 10 bases line up with TRBD2. V lost 4 bases, J lost 1 base, and 6 bases stayed unmatched. Germline V gene lookup returns CDR1 SNHLY and CDR2 FYNNEI. The CDR3 is 16 amino acids. CDR3 sequence reads: CASSGSSGGLQETQYF. DNA of the CDR3: TGTGCCAGCAGTGGGAGTAGCGGGGGGCTCCAAGAGACCCAGTACTTC.

The chain uses TRBV13 and TRBJ2-1; TRBD1 might be the D (5 bases). The CDR3 covers 16 residues. V dropped 1 base and J dropped 0 bases, with 10 bases sitting between them. Germline assignment: CDR1 PRHDT and CDR2 FYEKMQ (reference sequence). The CDR3 loop is CASSLEGRSSYNEQFF. In DNA, the CDR3 is TGTGCCAGCAGCTTAGAGGGGCGGAGCTCCTACAATGAGCAGTTCTTC.

The chain uses TRBV5-1 and TRBJ1-2, with 8 bases matching TRBD1. The CDR3 runs 14 residues. Trimming at V came to 4 bases and at J to 6 bases, leaving 8 bases not matched to a gene. Looked up from germline, CDR1 is SGHRS and CDR2 is YFSETQ. This CDR3 reads CASSGSGGADGYTF. The DNA for the CDR3 is TGCGCCAGCAGCGGTTCAGGGGGCGCTGATGGCTACACCTTC.

The chain links TRBV5-1 to TRBJ2-3; 9 nucleotides agree with TRBD2. V shed 0 bases, J shed 5 bases, and the junction held 7 bases outside the gene matches. CDR1 and CDR2 (germline): SGHRS, YFSETQ. The length of the CDR3 is 16 residues. The CDR3 nucleotides read TGCGCCAGCAGCTTGGATGCGGGGGGGCCGGGAGATACGCAGTATTTT. Its protein product is CASSLDAGGPGDTQYF. The full variable domain, in which reference TRBV5-1 and TRBJ2-3 provide the parts outside the CDR3, is KAGVTQTPRYLIKTRGQQVTLSCSPISGHRSVSWYQQTPGQGLQFLFEYFSETQRNKGNFPGRFSGRQFSNSRSEMNVSTLELGDSALYLCASSLDAGGPGDTQYFGPGTRLTVL.